Presented here are 2 T cell receptor beta chains from one specimen sequenced in a study of blood T cell repertoires in COVID-19. Clones were read by immunoSEQ multiplex PCR, and TCRdb kept only the in-frame ones, dropping some. Of under 450,000 clones listed, roughly 77% are singletons. The source material was peripheral blood. These receptor sequences come from a human donor with acute or convalescent COVID-19. The donor label of this sample is uncertain.

The V gene is TRBV6-5, the J gene TRBJ2-1, with D possibly matching TRBD2 (5 bases). There are 15 residues in the CDR3. V lost 7 bases, J lost 0 bases, and 13 bases lay in between. Germline V gives CDR1 MNHEY, CDR2 SVGAGI. The CDR3 bases are TGTGCCAGCACCCAGGACGGAGGCTCCTACAATGAGCAGTTCTTC. Translated, it gives CASTQDGGSYNEQFF.

V is TRBV7-2 and J is TRBJ1-5; TRBD1 aligns across 8 bases. This CDR3 contains 14 residues. V lost 5 bases to trimming and J lost 5 bases; unmatched junction nucleotides: 5. Germline values: CDR1 SGHTA, CDR2 FQGNSA. CDR3 protein: CASSARTGYQPQHF. CDR3 sequence (DNA): TGTGCCAGCAGCGCGCGGACAGGGTATCAGCCCCAGCATTTT.